Below, 20 T cell receptor beta chains from the same sample are listed, as sequenced in a study of blood T cell repertoires in COVID-19. TCRdb keeps only in-frame clones here, not all; method: immunoSEQ multiplex PCR. The profile covers about 310,000 clones, with roughly 89% appearing a single time and about 1% taken by the ten largest. The sequencing sample was made of peripheral blood. All receptors come from a woman in her forties with COVID-19, enrolled during active disease.

V and J are TRBV7-3 and TRBJ2-1; 8 nucleotides line up with TRBD2. With 3 bases clipped from V and 9 bases from J, the junction kept 1 base outside the gene matches. The germline gives CDR1 SGHTA, CDR2 FQGTGA. The CDR3 has 12 residues. The CDR3 nucleotides read TGTGCCAGCAGCTTTAGCGGGGCTGAGCAGTTCTTC. It yields the protein CASSFSGAEQFF.

The chain links TRBV6-5 to TRBJ1-4; no clear D. Between the trimmed V and J ends, which lost 2 bases and 5 bases, there was a span of 3 bases. The germline V gene has CDR1 MNHEY and CDR2 SVGAGI. The CDR3 sequence is 12 residues long. CDR3 residues: CASSYSNEKLFF. The CDR3 region has the DNA TGTGCCAGCAGTTACAGCAATGAAAAACTGTTTTTT.

The rearrangement uses TRBV5-8 and TRBJ1-6, with 7 bases fitting TRBD1. The CDR3 has 15 residues. Germline V gene data show CDR1 as SGHTS and CDR2 as YDEGEE. V dropped 4 bases and J dropped 3; count of bases not matched to a gene: 4. In DNA form, the CDR3 reads TGTGCCAGCAGCATTCACAGGGGCTATAATTCACCCCTCCACTTT. This gives the protein CASSIHRGYNSPLHF. Together with reference TRBV5-8 and TRBJ1-6, the CDR3 gives the full variable domain: EAGVTQSPTHLIKTRGQQATLRCSPISGHTSVYWYQQALGLGLQFLLWYDEGEERNRGNFPPRFSGRQFPNYSSELNVNALELEDSALYLCASSIHRGYNSPLHFGNGTRLTVT.

The chain recombines TRBV9 with TRBJ1-1; 7 bases match TRBD1. This CDR3 spans 15 amino acids. J was trimmed by 1 base and V by 0 bases; bases with no gene match: 3. Germline V lookup: CDR1 SGDLS, CDR2 YYNGEE. The CDR3 region has the DNA TGTGCCAGCAGCGTAGCTACAGGGGAGAACACTGAAGCTTTCTTT. Its protein product is CASSVATGENTEAFF.

The genes are TRBV4-2 and TRBJ2-2; 9 nucleotides align to TRBD1. CDR1 and CDR2 (germline): LGHNA, YNFKEQ. V dropped 0 bases and J dropped 7; count of bases not matched to a gene: 9. This CDR3 is built from 17 residues. The CDR3 DNA is TGTGCCAGCAGCCAAGATTCCGGGACAGGGTATGACGGGGAGCTGTTTTTT. It translates to CASSQDSGTGYDGELFF.

The DNA for the CDR3 is TGTGCCAGCTCACCACCGGTAGGGACAGGTTATTGGAACACTGAAGCTTTCTTT. This sequence encodes CASSPPVGTGYWNTEAFF. The gene calls are TRBV18 and TRBJ1-1; 8 nucleotides align to TRBD1. The ends lost 0 bases at V and 1 base at J; junction bases unmatched: 10. Germline values: CDR1 KGHSH, CDR2 LQKENI. The CDR3 loop spans 18 amino acids.

The gene calls are TRBV3-1 (or the pseudogene TRBV3-2) and TRBJ2-2; a possible D gene is TRBD1 (6 bases). Germline-derived CDR1 and CDR2 are LGHDT and YNNKEL (reference sequence). CDR3 length: 14 amino acids. The V end lost 2 bases, the J end lost 9 bases, and 13 bases lay between the germline ends. CDR3 DNA sequence: TGTGCCAGCAGCCAAAAATTACAGGGTCGGGAGCTGTTTTTT. It specifies CASSQKLQGRELFF.

This clone was found a few times. The chain links TRBV19 to TRBJ2-7; possible D gene TRBD1, 6 bases. V lost 3 bases to trimming and J lost 2 bases, with 11 bases between them. Germline assignment: CDR1 LNHDA and CDR2 SQIVND (reference sequence). The CDR3 consists of 14 residues. The CDR3 coding sequence is TGTGCCAGTAGTATCCGGGACATCACCTACGAGCAGTACTTC. Its translation is CASSIRDITYEQYF.

The chain combines TRBV19 with TRBJ2-7; the D is unclear. The germline V gene encodes CDR1 LNHDA and CDR2 SQIVND (reference sequence). There are 11 residues in the CDR3. V shed 10 bases and J shed 3 bases, with 10 bases lying between them. CDR3 amino acids: CATSDFYEQYF. The DNA for the CDR3 is TGTGCCACTTCAGACTTCTACGAGCAGTACTTC.

This clone was seen just once. The rearrangement links TRBV30 to TRBJ1-5; no clear D gene. Germline CDR1 reads GTSNPN; CDR2 reads SVGIG (reference sequence). The CDR3 has 16 amino acids. V was clipped by 0 bases and J by 0 bases, with 12 bases between them. The CDR3 sequence: CAWSVLGGNSNQPQHF. For the CDR3, the DNA is TGTGCCTGGAGTGTACTGGGAGGGAATAGCAATCAGCCCCAGCATTTT.

The chain carries TRBV6-5 and TRBJ1-3, with 8 bases matching TRBD1. Germline CDR1 MNHEY, CDR2 SVGAGI. The CDR3 runs 14 residues. V dropped 6 bases and J dropped 3; count of bases not matched to a gene: 4. CDR3 in amino acids: CASRDRVGGNTIYF. The DNA of the CDR3 is TGTGCCAGCAGGGACAGGGTCGGTGGAAACACCATATATTTT.

The gene calls are TRBV15 and TRBJ2-5; TRBD2 agrees at 9 bases. CDR1 is LNHNV, CDR2 YYDKDF, per germline (reference sequence). Trimming took 0 bases from V and 1 from J; bases not matched to a gene: 3. The CDR3 has 16 amino acids. The CDR3 sequence: CATSRDIAGVQETQYF. The CDR3 region has the DNA TGTGCCACCAGCAGAGATATAGCGGGAGTCCAAGAGACCCAGTACTTC.

The chain recombines TRBV11-2 with TRBJ2-7, with 9 bases fitting TRBD1. The CDR3 length is 17 residues. In germline, CDR1 is SGHAT, CDR2 FQNNGV. The J segment lost 3 bases and the V segment lost 4 bases, leaving 13 bases of the junction unmatched. The CDR3 region is CASSSLPTGGMDYEQYF. The CDR3 DNA is TGTGCCAGCAGCTCACTTCCGACAGGGGGTATGGACTACGAGCAGTACTTC.

V gene TRBV28 combines with J gene TRBJ1-1; unclear D gene. Germline CDR1 MDHEN, CDR2 SYDVKM. V lost 10 bases and J lost 4, with 13 bases in between. The CDR3 is 12 residues long. DNA of the CDR3: TGTGCCACCCGACTTGAAGCCACTGAAGCTTTCTTT. It is translated as CATRLEATEAFF.

The chain links TRBV30 to TRBJ2-4, with TRBD1 identical over 7 bases. V was clipped by 2 bases and J by 2 bases; unmatched bases: 3. Germline CDR1 GTSNPN, CDR2 SVGIG (reference sequence). The CDR3 is 14 residues long. The CDR3 reads CAWSQGETKNIQYF. CDR3 nucleotide sequence: TGTGCCTGGAGTCAGGGGGAGACCAAAAACATTCAGTACTTC. Supplemented by reference TRBV30 and TRBJ2-4, the full variable domain reads SQTIHQWPATLVQPVGSPLSLECTVEGTSNPNLYWYRQAAGRGLQLLFYSVGIGQISSEVPQNLSASRPQDRQFILSSKKLLLSDSGFYLCAWSQGETKNIQYFGAGTRLSVL.

This clone was counted once. V usage is TRBV18 and J usage is TRBJ1-2; 9 bases map to TRBD1. The germline CDR1 and CDR2 sequences are KGHSH and LQKENI. Trimming removed 3 bases from V and 3 bases from J; junction bases left unmatched: 5. CDR3 length: 15 residues. CDR3 in DNA: TGTGCCAGCTCACCCGGGACAGGGTTAGACTATGGCTACACCTTC. Protein: CASSPGTGLDYGYTF.

The genes are TRBV6-5 and TRBJ2-1; possible D gene TRBD1, 5 bases. The CDR3 spans 14 residues. V was trimmed by 5 bases and J by 0 bases, leaving 8 bases between them. Germline V gives CDR1 MNHEY, CDR2 SVGAGI. DNA of the CDR3: TGTGCCAGCAGTCGACAGAGCTCCTACAATGAGCAGTTCTTC. It encodes CASSRQSSYNEQFF.

The chain uses TRBV11-3 and TRBJ2-1; D possibly corresponds to TRBD1 (6 bases). Trimming pared 2 bases from V and 10 bases from J, leaving 15 bases between. In germline, CDR1 is SGHNT, CDR2 YENEEA. CDR3 length: 14 residues. The chain's CDR3 is CASSLWGPTGEQFF. The CDR3 DNA reads as TGTGCCAGCAGCTTATGGGGACCGACAGGCGAGCAGTTCTTC.

This clone has just a few counts. The gene calls are TRBV4-1 and TRBJ1-2, with 8 bases matching TRBD1. V gave up 3 bases and J gave up 2 bases; unmatched junction bases: 14. In germline, CDR1 is MGHRA, CDR2 YSYEKL. This CDR3 is 18 amino acids long. Here the CDR3 reads CASSQSGGSTTPNYGYTF. The CDR3 bases are TGCGCCAGCAGCCAGTCAGGGGGCTCTACCACCCCAAACTATGGCTACACCTTC.

This chain connects TRBV19 to TRBJ1-1, with no clear D. Trimming cost V 3 bases and J 1 base, with 12 bases left between them. From germline, CDR1 is LNHDA and CDR2 SQIVND (reference sequence). This CDR3 comprises 15 residues. CDR3 nucleotide sequence: TGTGCCAGTAGTATTCCCGGGTTTGAGAACACTGAAGCTTTCTTT. Its protein product is CASSIPGFENTEAFF.